The 10 T cell receptor beta chains in this list originate from one sample, sequenced in a study of blood T cell repertoires in COVID-19. Sequencing was performed with immunoSEQ multiplex PCR; in TCRdb, only in-frame clones are kept and a portion is missing. Here the sample spans some 60,000 clones, about 77% being singletons. The sequenced sample was peripheral blood. These receptors came from a human donor in a cohort sampled during active COVID-19.

V usage is TRBV7-9 and J usage is TRBJ2-7; TRBD2 agrees at 13 bases. Germline-derived CDR1 and CDR2 are SEHNR and FQNEAQ (reference sequence). The CDR3 covers 17 residues. The J segment lost 1 base and the V segment lost 1 base, leaving 4 bases of the junction unmatched. The chain's CDR3 is CASSLGEGLAGSYEQYF. The CDR3 DNA is TGTGCCAGCAGCTTAGGGGAGGGACTAGCGGGGTCCTACGAGCAGTACTTC.

This rearrangement joins TRBV9 to TRBJ2-4; 11 bases are a match to TRBD2. The germline CDR1 and CDR2 sequences are SGDLS and YYNGEE. J lost 12 bases, V lost 1 base, and 6 bases had no gene match. CDR3 size: 14 residues. The chain's CDR3 is CASSVLAGGGGQYF. In DNA form, the CDR3 reads TGTGCCAGCAGCGTACTAGCGGGAGGAGGCGGTCAGTACTTC.

The sample holds one count of this clone. The V and J genes are TRBV2 and TRBJ2-6; D unresolved. There are 12 residues in the CDR3. V was shortened by 9 bases and J by 0 bases, with 3 bases between the two germline ends. Germline CDR1 is SNHLY and CDR2 is FYNNEI. CDR3 sequence: CASNSGANVLTF. CDR3 nucleotides: TGTGCCAGTAACTCTGGGGCCAACGTCCTGACTTTC. Drawing the rest from reference TRBV2 and TRBJ2-6, the complete variable domain is EPEVTQTPSHQVTQMGQEVILRCVPISNHLYFYWYRQILGQKVEFLVSFYNNEISEKSEIFDDQFSVERPDGSNFTLKIRSTKLEDSAMYFCASNSGANVLTFGAGSRLTVL.

The V gene is TRBV2, the J gene TRBJ2-5, with a possible D match to TRBD1 (5 bases). Trimming took off 7 bases at V and 1 base at J, with 13 bases between the two ends. The CDR3 has 14 residues. CDR1 SNHLY and CDR2 FYNNEI come from the germline V gene. The CDR3 protein is CASKGVRGQETQYF. The CDR3 DNA reads TGTGCCAGCAAAGGGGTTAGGGGCCAAGAGACCCAGTACTTC. Using reference TRBV2 and TRBJ2-5 for the parts outside the CDR3, the full variable domain is EPEVTQTPSHQVTQMGQEVILRCVPISNHLYFYWYRQILGQKVEFLVSFYNNEISEKSEIFDDQFSVERPDGSNFTLKIRSTKLEDSAMYFCASKGVRGQETQYFGPGTRLLVL.

The V gene is TRBV2, the J gene TRBJ1-2, with a weak D call TRBD1 (6 bases). V was trimmed by 6 bases and J by 4 bases, leaving 12 bases between them. This CDR3 spans 13 amino acids. The germline CDR1 and CDR2 sequences are SNHLY and FYNNEI. The CDR3 sequence is CASSTGSAYGYTF. The CDR3 DNA is TGTGCCAGCAGCACAGGGTCTGCCTATGGCTACACCTTC.

This clone counts as medium-sized. The V gene is TRBV11-3, the J gene TRBJ1-3; perhaps TRBD1 as D (6 bases). The germline V gene has CDR1 SGHNT and CDR2 YENEEA. The V and J ends lost 4 bases and 2 bases respectively, with 9 bases between them. The CDR3 spans 14 residues. This CDR3 is CASSSRTAGNTIYF. DNA for the CDR3: TGTGCCAGCAGCTCTCGGACAGCTGGAAACACCATATATTTT.

The chain uses TRBV4-1 and TRBJ2-1, with a weak D call TRBD1 (5 bases). Germline lookup yields CDR1 MGHRA and CDR2 YSYEKL. V lost 7 bases, J lost 4 bases, and 29 bases lay in between. The CDR3 is made up of 19 amino acids. The CDR3 DNA reads TGCGCCAGCAAAGGAATTGGGGCCGCCCGAGGTCCAACTTACAATGAGCAGTTCTTC. Translated, it gives CASKGIGAARGPTYNEQFF.

The chain recombines TRBV2 with TRBJ1-1; 11 bases are a match to TRBD1. This CDR3 region has 14 residues. Trimming removed 5 bases from V and 10 bases from J; junction bases left unmatched: 9. The germline V gene encodes CDR1 SNHLY and CDR2 FYNNEI. For the CDR3, the DNA is TGTGCCAGCAGTCGGACAGGGGGCGTGGGAGGAGCTTTCTTT. Protein product: CASSRTGGVGGAFF.

The V and J genes are TRBV2 and TRBJ2-1; 12 bases fit TRBD2. The ends lost 5 bases at V and 6 bases at J; junction bases unmatched: 14. Germline-derived CDR1 and CDR2 are SNHLY and FYNNEI. The CDR3 totals 18 residues. The CDR3 spells CASSPSGTSGYSGNEQFF. CDR3 DNA: TGTGCCAGCAGTCCCTCCGGGACTAGCGGGTATAGTGGCAATGAGCAGTTCTTC.

The CDR3 is CSALMGLQSRGYTF. CDR3 nucleotide sequence: TGCAGTGCACTCATGGGACTGCAATCGCGGGGCTACACCTTC. The chain couples TRBV29-1 to TRBJ1-2, with D possibly matching TRBD1 (5 bases). Per the germline V gene, CDR1 is SQVTM and CDR2 is ANQGSEA. This CDR3 has 14 residues.